A single TCR beta chain is shown here with its context. These data come from a study of ipilimumab plus nivolumab after autologous stem cell transplantation. Some clones are missing from TCRdb's copy, which holds only in-frame ones; the method was immunoSEQ multiplex PCR. This sample has 15,000 to 20,000 clones; approximately 85% occur once, and the top ten carry approximately 6.8%. The CDR3 totals 14 residues. V dropped 1 base and J dropped 11 bases, with 16 bases sitting between them. The germline CDR1 and CDR2 sequences are SGHDT and YYEEEE. Through week 26, nivolumab 3 mg/kg IV was given weeks 1, 4, 7, 10, then biweekly.

The receptor was isolated from a male donor with diffuse large B-cell lymphoma. Sequencing was performed on PBMCs, taken in a trial of ipilimumab plus nivolumab as post-transplant consolidation. V is TRBV5-6 and J is TRBJ2-1, with D perhaps matching TRBD2 (5 bases). The CDR3 spells CASSLQVAAGKQFF. The CDR3 DNA follows: TGTGCCAGCAGCTTGCAGGTGGCCGCCGGGAAGCAGTTCTTC.